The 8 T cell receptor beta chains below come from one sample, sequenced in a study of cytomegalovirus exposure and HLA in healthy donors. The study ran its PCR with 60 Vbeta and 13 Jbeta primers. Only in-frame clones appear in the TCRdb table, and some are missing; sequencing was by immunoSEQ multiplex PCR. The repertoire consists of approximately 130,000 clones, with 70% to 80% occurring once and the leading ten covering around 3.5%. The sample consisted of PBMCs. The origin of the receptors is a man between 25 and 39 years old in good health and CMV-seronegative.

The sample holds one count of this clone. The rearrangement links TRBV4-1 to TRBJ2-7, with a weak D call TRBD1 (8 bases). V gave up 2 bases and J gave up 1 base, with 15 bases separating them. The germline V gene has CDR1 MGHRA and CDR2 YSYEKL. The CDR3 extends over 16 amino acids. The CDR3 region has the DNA TGCGCCAGCAGCCAAAGGACAGGGAGGGTGTCCTACGAGCAGTACTTC. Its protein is CASSQRTGRVSYEQYF.

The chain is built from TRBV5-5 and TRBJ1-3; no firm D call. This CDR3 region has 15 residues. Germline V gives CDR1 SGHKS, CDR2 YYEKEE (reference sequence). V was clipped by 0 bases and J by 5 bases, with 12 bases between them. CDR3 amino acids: CASSLGLSVRNTIYF. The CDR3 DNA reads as TGTGCCAGCAGCTTGGGACTCTCCGTGCGAAACACCATATATTTT.

In DNA form, the CDR3 reads TGTGCCAGCAGGGCACTAAGAGCGGGCTACAATGAGCAGTTCTTC. Protein: CASRALRAGYNEQFF. The chain carries TRBV14 and TRBJ2-1; TRBD2 is a possible D gene (6 bases). The CDR3 is 15 residues long. In germline, CDR1 is SGHDN, CDR2 FVKESK. Trimming took off 6 bases at V and 3 bases at J, with 15 bases between the two ends.

CDR3 in DNA: TGTGCCAGCAGTTTACAAGGGACACATGGCTACACCTTC. The encoded protein is CASSLQGTHGYTF. The chain has TRBV28 and TRBJ1-2, with D maybe TRBD1 (6 bases). Germline V gives CDR1 MDHEN, CDR2 SYDVKM. V was cut by 2 bases and J by 6 bases, with 10 bases left in between. This CDR3 is built from 13 residues.

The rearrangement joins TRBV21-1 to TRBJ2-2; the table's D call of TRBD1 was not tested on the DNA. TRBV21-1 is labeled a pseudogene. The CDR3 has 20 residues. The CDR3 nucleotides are TGTGCCAGCAGCCACTCCGGTAAGGGACACCAGGCTACGAACACCGGGGAGCTGTTTTTT. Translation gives CASSHSGKGHQATNTGELFF.

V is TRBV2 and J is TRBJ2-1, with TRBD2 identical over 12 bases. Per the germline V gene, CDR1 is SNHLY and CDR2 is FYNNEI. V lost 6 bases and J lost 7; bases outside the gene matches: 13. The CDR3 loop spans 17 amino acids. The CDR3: CASRGPPSGRAANEQFF. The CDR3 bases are TGTGCCAGCAGGGGGCCTCCTAGCGGGAGGGCCGCAAATGAGCAGTTCTTC.

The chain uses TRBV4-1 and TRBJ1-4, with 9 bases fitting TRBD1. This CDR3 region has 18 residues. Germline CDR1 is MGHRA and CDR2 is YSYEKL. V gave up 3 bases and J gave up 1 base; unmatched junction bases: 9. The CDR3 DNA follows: TGCGCCAGCAGCCAGGGCAGGACAGGGGCAGGAACTAATGAAAAACTGTTTTTT. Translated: CASSQGRTGAGTNEKLFF.

The CDR3 region has the DNA TGCGCCAGCAGCCAGACGGGAGGTCCGTACGAGCAGTACTTC. Its translation is CASSQTGGPYEQYF. The chain uses TRBV4-1 and TRBJ2-7; 7 nucleotides agree with TRBD2. Germline V gives CDR1 MGHRA, CDR2 YSYEKL. The V gene end was trimmed by 3 bases and the J gene end by 4 bases; junction bases not matched to a gene: 6. This CDR3 contains 14 residues.